This entry is about one T cell receptor (beta chain). Terminally differentiated effector memory CD45RA+ cells were excluded from the naive CD8 cells, which were CD45RO-negative and positively selected for CCR7. These data originate in a study of shared clonotypes between healthy human individuals. Assay: immunoSEQ multiplex PCR; the TCRdb copy retains only in-frame clones and omits some. The sample records about 2 million clones, about 95% being singletons. CDR1 and CDR2 from the germline V gene are PRHDT and FYEKMQ (reference sequence). CDR3 size: 13 residues. Trimming took 5 bases from V and 10 from J; bases not matched to a gene: 4.

The V gene is TRBV13, the J gene TRBJ1-6; 8 bases fit TRBD1. The sequenced sample was naive CD8+ T cells sorted from blood. This clonotype originated in a man aged 18 to 35 in good health. The CDR3 nucleotides are TGTGCCAGCAGCGGACAGGGTGCGTCACCCCTCCACTTT. This encodes CASSGQGASPLHF.